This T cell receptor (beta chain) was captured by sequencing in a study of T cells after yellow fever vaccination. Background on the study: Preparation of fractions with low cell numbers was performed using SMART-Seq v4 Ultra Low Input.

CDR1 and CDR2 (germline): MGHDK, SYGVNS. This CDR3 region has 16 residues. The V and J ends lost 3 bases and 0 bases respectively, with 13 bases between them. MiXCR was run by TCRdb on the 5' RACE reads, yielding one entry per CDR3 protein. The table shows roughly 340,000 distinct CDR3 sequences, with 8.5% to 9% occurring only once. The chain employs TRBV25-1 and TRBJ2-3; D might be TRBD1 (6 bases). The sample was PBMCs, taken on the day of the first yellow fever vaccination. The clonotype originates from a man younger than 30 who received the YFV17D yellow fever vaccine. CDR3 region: CASSEGHRTSTDTQYF. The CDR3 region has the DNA TGTGCCAGCAGTGAGGGACACCGAACTAGCACAGATACGCAGTATTTT.